This T cell receptor (beta chain) was observed in a study of metastatic and nonmetastatic thyroid tumors. Whole-study context: Repertoires from blood and tumor or nodule tissue of malignant and benign thyroid patients were compared.

About this clone itself: Its antigen is unidentified.

The study's findings and limits: Malignant thyroid tumors reportedly had TCR beta diversity that was significantly higher than in benign nodules, in blood and tumor.

All patients reached thyroid surgery having received no treatment beforehand. Per the authors' pipeline: Building a distant-metastasis classifier for papillary thyroid cancer drew on CDR3 differences across clinicopathological groups. TCRdb called clones again from the PCR reads with MiXCR. In this record, the V and J calls reflect TCRdb's handling and not the investigators' own analysis. This sample yields 11,000 or so clones, of which 26% are seen a single time; 9.8% belongs to the top ten. The germline CDR1 and CDR2 sequences are SEHNR and FQNEAQ (reference sequence). V shed 5 bases and J 7 bases; nucleotides not matched to a gene: 13. This CDR3 spans 15 amino acids.

The rearrangement joins TRBV7-9 to TRBJ2-5; 7 bases match TRBD2. The sequence derives from a female donor with papillary thyroid cancer or a benign thyroid nodule (not recorded which). Some clones in this sample may be carry-over from other donors' samples. Sequencing was done on a sample of tumor tissue. The CDR3 coding sequence is TGTGCCAGCAGCCCCGATGGCGCGGGAGTCATGACCCAGTACTTC. Translation: CASSPDGAGVMTQYF.